This TCR beta chain originates from a study of blood T cell repertoires in COVID-19. The CDR3 spans 19 residues. V lost 0 bases and J lost 4; bases outside the gene matches: 13. Germline lookup yields CDR1 MGHRA and CDR2 YSYEKL. Original processing methods: Reference gene primer amplification gave estimated nucleated cell counts. The method was immunoSEQ multiplex PCR; TCRdb's version includes in-frame clones alone and lacks a portion of them. From that table come the V and J calls and clone size; the DNA was used to work out D and trimming. The sample includes approximately 89,000 clones, more than 80% seen only once; the top ten take 10% to 15%.

The sequence derives from a human donor in a cohort sampled during active COVID-19. Source material: peripheral blood. The genes are TRBV4-1 and TRBJ1-1, with 11 bases fitting TRBD1. The CDR3 is CASSQERTGTGGVGTEAFF. CDR3 coding DNA: TGCGCCAGCAGCCAAGAACGAACTGGGACAGGGGGGGTCGGCACTGAAGCTTTCTTT.